The 10 T cell receptor beta chains reported below all come from one sample, sequenced in a study of shared clonotypes between healthy human individuals. Produced via immunoSEQ multiplex PCR; TCRdb's table is partial and in-frame only. This sample has some 1,400,000 clones; roughly 96% occur once, and the top ten carry approximately 1.1%. Material for sequencing was naive CD4+ T cells sorted from blood. Subset meaning: CD45RA+ positively selected. Every receptor here comes from a man aged 30-40 years in good health.

This sequence joins TRBV6-5 and TRBJ1-2; the D is unclear. This CDR3 comprises 13 residues. Germline CDR1 reads MNHEY; CDR2 reads SVGAGI. Trimming removed 0 bases from V and 7 bases from J, with 9 bases in between. The CDR3 DNA reads TGTGCCAGCAGTTACTCAAGGGAGGGTGGCTACACCTTC. This codes for CASSYSREGGYTF.

The chain has TRBV5-1 and TRBJ2-6; D remains ambiguous. Germline-derived CDR1 and CDR2 are SGHRS and YFSETQ. Trimming took 4 bases from V and 2 from J, leaving 10 bases between them. The CDR3 sequence is 15 residues long. Here the CDR3 reads CASSEIGTGANVLTF. In nucleotides, the CDR3 is TGCGCCAGCAGCGAGATTGGGACTGGGGCCAACGTCCTGACTTTC.

The chain is built from TRBV10-3 and TRBJ2-5; D not certain. The germline gives CDR1 ENHRY, CDR2 SYGVKD. The CDR3 is 14 amino acids. V shed 0 bases and J shed 2 bases, with 7 bases lying between them. Written as DNA, the CDR3 is TGTGCCATCAGTGAGTCGAACTCACAAGAGACCCAGTACTTC. Translation gives CAISESNSQETQYF.

The V gene is TRBV19, the J gene TRBJ1-5, with no clear D. This CDR3 has 15 amino acids. The germline V gene encodes CDR1 LNHDA and CDR2 SQIVND (reference sequence). Trimming stripped 0 bases from V and 3 bases from J, with 9 bases between. CDR3 in amino acids: CASSIEGRINQPQHF. The CDR3 nucleotides read TGTGCCAGTAGTATAGAGGGTCGAATCAATCAGCCCCAGCATTTT.

The chain joins TRBV7-9 to TRBJ2-3, with D possibly TRBD1 on 6 matching bases. The CDR3 is 15 residues long. V was cut by 5 bases and J by 8 bases, with 20 bases left in between. Germline CDR1 is SEHNR and CDR2 is FQNEAQ (reference sequence). DNA for the CDR3: TGTGCCAGCAGCCCGGAGGACAGATTCCGAGGTACGCAGTATTTT. Translated: CASSPEDRFRGTQYF.

The rearrangement joins TRBV6-6 to TRBJ2-1; D tentatively reads TRBD1 or TRBD2 (5 bases each). Germline CDR1 reads MNHNY; CDR2 reads SVGAGI (reference sequence). The CDR3 spans 13 residues. V was clipped by 5 bases and J by 10 bases, with 15 bases between them. The CDR3 region has the DNA TGTGCCAGCAGTCCCGGGACCCTGAGGGAGCAGTTCTTC. Amino acid sequence: CASSPGTLREQFF.

The rearrangement joins TRBV19 to TRBJ2-1; no clear D gene. CDR1 LNHDA and CDR2 SQIVND come from the germline V gene (reference sequence). The V end was cut by 5 bases, the J end by 9 bases, with 17 bases between. The CDR3 loop spans 14 amino acids. CDR3 DNA: TGTGCCAGTAGTTACTCTACATCGACCGTTGAGCAGTTCTTC. It translates to CASSYSTSTVEQFF.

The chain employs TRBV7-9 and TRBJ2-7; possibly TRBD2 for D (7 bases). The CDR3 contains 15 residues. V was trimmed by 4 bases and J by 4 bases, leaving 17 bases between them. Germline CDR1 SEHNR, CDR2 FQNEAQ (reference sequence). CDR3 nucleotides: TGTGCCAGCAGCTCGTTTGGGGGGGCAGCGTACGAGCAGTACTTC. Translated, it gives CASSSFGGAAYEQYF.

The chain uses TRBV5-4 and TRBJ1-5, with D unclear. The CDR3 runs to 17 residues. Trimming pared 1 base from V and 4 bases from J, leaving 18 bases between. In germline, CDR1 is SGHNT, CDR2 YYREEE (reference sequence). CDR3 sequence reads: CASSLYKGRTGNQPQHF. CDR3 sequence (DNA): TGTGCCAGCAGCTTGTATAAGGGCCGGACGGGGAATCAGCCCCAGCATTTT.

The gene calls are TRBV2 and TRBJ1-1, with a tentative D call TRBD1 (5 bases). The V gene's germline CDR1 is SNHLY and CDR2 FYNNEI. V lost 7 bases to trimming and J lost 3 bases, with 21 bases between them. This CDR3 contains 16 residues. The CDR3 region is CASKWDRGRGDTEAFF. CDR3 DNA: TGTGCCAGCAAGTGGGACCGCGGAAGAGGGGACACTGAAGCTTTCTTT.